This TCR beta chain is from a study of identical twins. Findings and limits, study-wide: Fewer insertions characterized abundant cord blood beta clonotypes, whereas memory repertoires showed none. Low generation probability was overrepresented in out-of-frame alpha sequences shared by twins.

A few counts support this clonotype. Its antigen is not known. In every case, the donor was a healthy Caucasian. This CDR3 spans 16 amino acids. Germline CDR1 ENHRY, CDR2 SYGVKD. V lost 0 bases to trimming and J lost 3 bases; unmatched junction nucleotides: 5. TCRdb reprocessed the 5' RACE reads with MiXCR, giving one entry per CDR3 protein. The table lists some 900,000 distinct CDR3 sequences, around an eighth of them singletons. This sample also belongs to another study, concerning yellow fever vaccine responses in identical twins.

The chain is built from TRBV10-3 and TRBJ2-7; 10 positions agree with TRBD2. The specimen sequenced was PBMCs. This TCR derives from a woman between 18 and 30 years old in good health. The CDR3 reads CAISESGTSEFYEQYF. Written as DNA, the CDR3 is TGTGCCATCAGTGAGTCGGGGACTAGCGAGTTCTACGAGCAGTACTTC.